This passage covers 28 T cell receptor beta chains from one sample sequenced in a study of brain T cells in children with intractable seizures. Sequencing was performed with immunoSEQ multiplex PCR; in TCRdb, only in-frame clones are kept and a portion is missing. The table shows 300,000 to 400,000 clones, with approximately 93% occurring only once. Specified time point: blood from clinic visit 5 months post-surgery; TSC patient then seizure free. The starting material was peripheral blood, obtained 5 to 6 months after surgery. Receptors were obtained from a boy in the first two years of life with tuberous sclerosis and intractable seizures.

CDR3 DNA: TGTGCCAGCAGTTTAGTGTCGGGGTTTGGGAATTCACCCCTCCACTTT. It encodes CASSLVSGFGNSPLHF. V usage is TRBV27 and J usage is TRBJ1-6; D gene unclear. CDR3 size: 16 residues. Per the germline V gene, CDR1 is MNHEY and CDR2 is SMNVEV (reference sequence). The germline V and J ends were trimmed by 2 bases and 7 bases, with 15 bases remaining between them.

V is TRBV27 and J is TRBJ2-1, with TRBD2 matching 9 bases. The CDR3 runs 14 residues. Germline loops: CDR1 MNHEY, CDR2 SMNVEV (reference sequence). With V trimmed by 4 bases and J by 2 bases, 0 bases remained unmatched. CDR3 bases: TGTGCCAGCAGTTCTAGCGGGGCCTACAATGAGCAGTTCTTC. Its protein is CASSSSGAYNEQFF.

The V and J genes are TRBV6-1 and TRBJ2-2, with TRBD2 matching over 12 bases. V lost 4 bases and J lost 0; bases outside the gene matches: 3. Germline lookup yields CDR1 MNHNS and CDR2 SASEGT. The CDR3 has 17 amino acids. In nucleotides, the CDR3 is TGTGCCAGCAGTGCCTCTAGCGGGGGGGCGAACACCGGGGAGCTGTTTTTT. Its protein is CASSASSGGANTGELFF.

The chain joins TRBV9 to TRBJ1-2, with D perhaps matching TRBD1 (6 bases). Germline V gives CDR1 SGDLS, CDR2 YYNGEE. The CDR3 totals 15 residues. Trimming took 4 bases from V and 8 from J, leaving 21 bases between them. Written as DNA, the CDR3 is TGTGCCAGCAGCATATACCGGGACTCAGGGGAGGGCTACACCTTC. Protein sequence: CASSIYRDSGEGYTF. Based on the CDR3 plus reference TRBV9 and TRBJ1-2, the full variable domain is DSGVTQTPKHLITATGQRVTLRCSPRSGDLSVYWYQQSLDQGLQFLIQYYNGEERAKGNILERFSAQQFPDLHSELNLSSLELGDSALYFCASSIYRDSGEGYTFGSGTRLTVV.

The DNA for the CDR3 is TGTGCCAGCAGCACAGGAGGGAAGACCCAGTACTTC. Translating gives CASSTGGKTQYF. The chain recombines TRBV7-2 with TRBJ2-5; possibly TRBD2 for D (6 bases). CDR1 and CDR2 from the germline V gene are SGHTA and FQGNSA. The CDR3 loop spans 12 amino acids. V lost 5 bases and J 6 bases, leaving 10 bases between the germline ends.

Only one count was recorded for this clone. This chain connects TRBV6-1 to TRBJ1-1, with D perhaps TRBD1 (5 bases). The CDR3 totals 14 residues. Trimming stripped 1 base from V and 5 bases from J, with 11 bases between. Per germline, CDR1 MNHNS and CDR2 SASEGT. CDR3 sequence: CASSEVGEGTEAFF. The CDR3 bases are TGTGCCAGCAGTGAAGTGGGGGAGGGTACTGAAGCTTTCTTT.

As regards this clone: Other nucleotide sequences from this sample produce the same CDR3. The chain employs TRBV5-1 and TRBJ2-5; D unresolved. V lost 0 bases, J lost 1 base, and 4 bases lay in between. The CDR3 totals 13 residues. Germline loops: CDR1 SGHRS, CDR2 YFSETQ. CDR3 sequence reads: CASSLGPQETQYF. CDR3 sequence (DNA): TGCGCCAGCAGCTTGGGGCCCCAAGAGACCCAGTACTTC.

The chain employs TRBV7-9 and TRBJ2-3; D gene uncertain. The V end lost 2 bases, the J end lost 3 bases, and 9 bases lay between the germline ends. Germline V lookup: CDR1 SEHNR, CDR2 FQNEAQ (reference sequence). This CDR3 comprises 14 residues. CDR3 sequence reads: CASSLSFGTDTQYF. The DNA for the CDR3 is TGTGCCAGCAGCTTAAGTTTTGGGACAGATACGCAGTATTTT.

The gene calls are TRBV13 and TRBJ1-2; D remains unclear. Trimming pared 9 bases from V and 2 bases from J, leaving 13 bases between. Per germline, CDR1 PRHDT and CDR2 FYEKMQ (reference sequence). The CDR3 consists of 13 residues. CDR3 residues: CASNREGNYGYTF. The CDR3 DNA reads as TGTGCCAGTAACCGGGAGGGCAACTATGGCTACACCTTC. Full variable domain (rest looked up from reference TRBV13 and TRBJ1-2): AAGVIQSPRHLIKEKRETATLKCYPIPRHDTVYWYQQGPGQDPQFLISFYEKMQSDKGSIPDRFSAQQFSDYHSELNMSSLELGDSALYFCASNREGNYGYTFGSGTRLTVV.

V gene TRBV18 combines with J gene TRBJ1-5; TRBD1 aligns across 7 bases. The CDR3 runs 14 residues. V shed 3 bases, J shed 7 bases, and the junction held 6 bases outside the gene matches. CDR1 and CDR2 (germline): KGHSH, LQKENI. The CDR3 region is CASSPRAGGQPQHF. The CDR3 coding sequence is TGTGCCAGCTCACCCAGGGCAGGGGGGCAGCCCCAGCATTTT.

The V call is TRBV2, the J call TRBJ1-2, with D possibly matching TRBD1 (6 bases). This CDR3 comprises 14 residues. Trimming took off 7 bases at V and 3 bases at J, with 15 bases between the two ends. Germline CDR1 reads SNHLY; CDR2 reads FYNNEI. This CDR3 is CASTDRTLYYGYTF. Written as DNA, the CDR3 is TGTGCCAGCACCGACAGGACTCTCTACTATGGCTACACCTTC.

The V gene is TRBV12-3 or TRBV12-4, the J gene TRBJ2-7, with unresolved D. V was pared by 3 bases and J by 3 bases, with 9 bases between. The CDR3 is 13 amino acids. The CDR3 DNA reads as TGTGCCAGCAGTTTCGGACGGATCTACGAGCAGTACTTC. Amino acid sequence: CASSFGRIYEQYF.

This sequence joins TRBV24-1 and TRBJ2-1, with TRBD2 identical over 7 bases. CDR1 and CDR2 (germline): KGHDR, SFDVKD. This CDR3 spans 15 amino acids. Trimming took 3 bases from V and 7 from J; bases not matched to a gene: 8. The chain's CDR3 is CATSDQRTRDNEQFF. CDR3 nucleotides: TGTGCCACCAGTGATCAAAGGACTAGAGATAATGAGCAGTTCTTC.

The chain joins TRBV24-1 to TRBJ2-5, with D maybe TRBD1 (6 bases). The CDR3 has 16 amino acids. Trimming took 2 bases from V and 3 from J, leaving 15 bases between them. Germline loops: CDR1 KGHDR, CDR2 SFDVKD. CDR3 DNA sequence: TGTGCCACCAGTGATTGGACGCCGGCAGGGGAAGAGACCCAGTACTTC. The encoded protein is CATSDWTPAGEETQYF.

For the CDR3, the DNA is TGTGCCAGCTCACCGGAGAGGGTACAGGACGAGCAGTACTTC. Amino acids: CASSPERVQDEQYF. The chain combines TRBV18 with TRBJ2-7; D could derive from TRBD1 or TRBD2 (5 bases each). V was trimmed by 3 bases and J by 5 bases, leaving 14 bases between them. Germline V gene sequence: CDR1 KGHSH, CDR2 LQKENI. The CDR3 spans 14 residues.

V and J are TRBV7-8 and TRBJ2-2, with 8 bases lining up with TRBD2. CDR1 and CDR2 from the germline V gene are SGHVS and FQNEAQ. V lost 4 bases, J lost 4 bases, and 11 bases stayed unmatched. This CDR3 is built from 17 residues. DNA of the CDR3: TGTGCCAGCAGCTCAGCGGGAGTGCCTCGGAGCACCGGGGAGCTGTTTTTT. Amino acids: CASSSAGVPRSTGELFF.

The CDR3 bases are TGTGCCAGCAGCCAATTAACCCGGGACTATGGCTACACCTTC. Its protein is CASSQLTRDYGYTF. The V and J genes are TRBV3-1 (or the pseudogene TRBV3-2) and TRBJ1-2; the D is unclear. V lost 2 bases and J 3 bases, leaving 10 bases between the germline ends. Germline V gene lookup returns CDR1 LGHDT and CDR2 YNNKEL (reference sequence). This CDR3 contains 14 residues.

The V gene is TRBV7-3, the J gene TRBJ2-7, with TRBD1 as a possible D gene (6 bases). Trimming cost V 2 bases and J 7 bases, with 15 bases left between them. Germline loops: CDR1 SGHTA, CDR2 FQGTGA. The CDR3 has 14 amino acids. Here the CDR3 reads CASSLDRYSTEQYF. CDR3 DNA: TGTGCCAGCAGCTTAGACAGGTACTCTACGGAGCAGTACTTC.

V is TRBV7-3 and J is TRBJ2-5; D gene unclear. The CDR3 extends over 13 amino acids. Germline lookup yields CDR1 SGHTA and CDR2 FQGTGA. Trimming left V 5 bases short and J 5 bases short, with 12 bases between. CDR3 protein: CASSRNVRETQYF. The CDR3 DNA follows: TGTGCCAGCAGCCGCAACGTTAGGGAGACCCAGTACTTC.

This clone was found a few times. The chain recombines TRBV11-2 with TRBJ1-2, with a possible D match to TRBD1 (6 bases). V shed 4 bases and J shed 4 bases, with 19 bases lying between them. Germline lookup yields CDR1 SGHAT and CDR2 FQNNGV. CDR3 length equals 16 residues. CDR3 sequence reads: CASSSPAGENSYGYTF. CDR3 DNA sequence: TGTGCCAGCAGCTCACCAGCAGGGGAGAATAGCTATGGCTACACCTTC.

The CDR3 DNA reads as TGTGCCACCAGCAGAGATTTTTACAATGAGCAGTTCTTC. This codes for CATSRDFYNEQFF. The rearrangement uses TRBV15 and TRBJ2-1; D unclear. The CDR3 runs 13 residues. Germline values: CDR1 LNHNV, CDR2 YYDKDF (reference sequence). The V and J ends lost 0 bases and 4 bases respectively, with 4 bases between them.

V gene TRBV21-1 combines with J gene TRBJ1-2. TRBV21-1 is marked as a pseudogene. The CDR3 is 14 residues long. The CDR3 spells CASSKVRRGGSYTF. The DNA for the CDR3 is TGTGCCAGCAGCAAAGTAAGAAGGGGAGGTAGCTACACCTTC.

This chain connects TRBV5-1 to TRBJ1-2; D is undetermined. The V gene's germline CDR1 is SGHRS and CDR2 YFSETQ. The V end lost 3 bases, the J end lost 4 bases, and 10 bases lay between the germline ends. This CDR3 is 13 amino acids long. CDR3 in DNA: TGCGCCAGCAGCTCAAGGACGTTCTATGGCTACACCTTC. This sequence encodes CASSSRTFYGYTF. Using reference TRBV5-1 and TRBJ1-2 for the parts outside the CDR3, the full variable domain is KAGVTQTPRYLIKTRGQQVTLSCSPISGHRSVSWYQQTPGQGLQFLFEYFSETQRNKGNFPGRFSGRQFSNSRSEMNVSTLELGDSALYLCASSSRTFYGYTFGSGTRLTVV.

Of note for this clone: The identical CDR3 is also encoded by other nucleotide sequences in the sample. The chain combines TRBV3-1 (or the pseudogene TRBV3-2) with TRBJ2-3; D is undetermined. The germline V and J ends were trimmed by 1 base and 3 bases, with 2 bases remaining between them. This CDR3 has 12 residues. Germline V CDR1 and CDR2: LGHDT, YNNKEL (reference sequence). The CDR3 bases are TGTGCCAGCAGCCAAGGTACAGATACGCAGTATTTT. Encoded protein: CASSQGTDTQYF.

This chain uses TRBV19 with TRBJ2-2; D uncertain. Germline V gene lookup returns CDR1 LNHDA and CDR2 SQIVND (reference sequence). The CDR3 spans 12 residues. Trimming cost V 2 bases and J 5 bases, with 3 bases left between them. The CDR3 sequence: CASSIITGELFF. Here the CDR3 DNA reads TGTGCCAGTAGTATAATAACCGGGGAGCTGTTTTTT. Looking up the rest from reference TRBV19 and TRBJ2-2 gives the full variable domain: DGGITQSPKYLFRKEGQNVTLSCEQNLNHDAMYWYRQDPGQGLRLIYYSQIVNDFQKGDIAEGYSVSREKKESFPLTVTSAQKNPTAFYLCASSIITGELFFGEGSRLTVL.

The DNA for the CDR3 is TGTGCCAGCAGCTTAGACCCGGCGGGAGGGATTGGAGATACGCAGTATTTT. Protein product: CASSLDPAGGIGDTQYF. The J gene is TRBJ2-3, the V gene TRBV7-2; TRBD2 matches at 9 bases. J lost 5 bases, V lost 1 base, and 10 bases had no gene match. CDR1 is SGHTA and CDR2 is FQGNSA in the germline V gene. This CDR3 spans 17 amino acids.

The V and J genes are TRBV7-9 and TRBJ2-7; possibly TRBD2 for D (6 bases). This CDR3 is 14 amino acids long. The V and J ends lost 3 bases and 3 bases respectively, with 12 bases between them. CDR1 is SEHNR and CDR2 is FQNEAQ in the germline V gene (reference sequence). CDR3 region: CASSFMGEDYEQYF. The CDR3, as DNA: TGTGCCAGCAGCTTTATGGGGGAGGACTACGAGCAGTACTTC.

The chain combines TRBV6-6 with TRBJ2-5; 8 bases line up with TRBD2. The CDR3 consists of 15 residues. V was clipped by 8 bases and J by 4 bases; unmatched bases: 12. Germline assignment: CDR1 MNHNY and CDR2 SVGAGI (reference sequence). This chain's CDR3 is CASWIPGLEGETQYF. The CDR3, as DNA: TGTGCCAGCTGGATCCCGGGACTAGAAGGAGAGACCCAGTACTTC.